What follows is one T cell receptor (beta chain) and its context. CDR3 length equals 14 residues. The V gene lost 2 bases and the J gene lost 2 bases, with 7 bases spanning the gap. Germline-derived CDR1 and CDR2 are MNHEY and SVGAGI. The data originate from a study of blood T cell repertoires in COVID-19. Whole-study context: T cells, B-cell-depleted T cells, or PBMCs supplied cDNA or gDNA.

As handled by the study authors: Estimation of nucleated cell counts relied on the amplification of reference gene primers. Assay: immunoSEQ multiplex PCR; the TCRdb copy retains only in-frame clones and omits some. V and J calls and clone size are given by that table; D and trimming were obtained from the DNA. The sample lists some 230,000 clones; approximately 85% were seen once. The chain couples TRBV6-5 to TRBJ1-3; D remains ambiguous. The receptor was derived from a middle-aged man with acute or convalescent COVID-19. Sequenced input: peripheral blood. CDR3 region: CASSYQAPGNTIYF. The DNA for the CDR3 is TGTGCCAGCAGTTACCAGGCTCCTGGAAACACCATATATTTT.